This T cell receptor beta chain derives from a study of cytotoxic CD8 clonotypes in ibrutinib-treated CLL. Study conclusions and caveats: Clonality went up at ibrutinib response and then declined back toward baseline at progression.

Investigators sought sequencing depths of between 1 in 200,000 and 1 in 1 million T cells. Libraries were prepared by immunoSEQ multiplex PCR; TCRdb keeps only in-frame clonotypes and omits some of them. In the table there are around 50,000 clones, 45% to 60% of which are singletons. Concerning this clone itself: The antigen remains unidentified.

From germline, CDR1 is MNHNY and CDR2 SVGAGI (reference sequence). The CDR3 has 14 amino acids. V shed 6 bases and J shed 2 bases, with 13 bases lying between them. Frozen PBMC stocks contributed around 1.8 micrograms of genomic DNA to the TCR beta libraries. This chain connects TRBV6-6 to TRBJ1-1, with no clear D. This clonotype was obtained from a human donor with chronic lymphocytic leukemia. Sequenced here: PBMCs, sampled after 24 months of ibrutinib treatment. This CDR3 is CASRLDGQNTEAFF. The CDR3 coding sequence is TGTGCCAGCAGACTGGACGGCCAAAACACTGAAGCTTTCTTT.